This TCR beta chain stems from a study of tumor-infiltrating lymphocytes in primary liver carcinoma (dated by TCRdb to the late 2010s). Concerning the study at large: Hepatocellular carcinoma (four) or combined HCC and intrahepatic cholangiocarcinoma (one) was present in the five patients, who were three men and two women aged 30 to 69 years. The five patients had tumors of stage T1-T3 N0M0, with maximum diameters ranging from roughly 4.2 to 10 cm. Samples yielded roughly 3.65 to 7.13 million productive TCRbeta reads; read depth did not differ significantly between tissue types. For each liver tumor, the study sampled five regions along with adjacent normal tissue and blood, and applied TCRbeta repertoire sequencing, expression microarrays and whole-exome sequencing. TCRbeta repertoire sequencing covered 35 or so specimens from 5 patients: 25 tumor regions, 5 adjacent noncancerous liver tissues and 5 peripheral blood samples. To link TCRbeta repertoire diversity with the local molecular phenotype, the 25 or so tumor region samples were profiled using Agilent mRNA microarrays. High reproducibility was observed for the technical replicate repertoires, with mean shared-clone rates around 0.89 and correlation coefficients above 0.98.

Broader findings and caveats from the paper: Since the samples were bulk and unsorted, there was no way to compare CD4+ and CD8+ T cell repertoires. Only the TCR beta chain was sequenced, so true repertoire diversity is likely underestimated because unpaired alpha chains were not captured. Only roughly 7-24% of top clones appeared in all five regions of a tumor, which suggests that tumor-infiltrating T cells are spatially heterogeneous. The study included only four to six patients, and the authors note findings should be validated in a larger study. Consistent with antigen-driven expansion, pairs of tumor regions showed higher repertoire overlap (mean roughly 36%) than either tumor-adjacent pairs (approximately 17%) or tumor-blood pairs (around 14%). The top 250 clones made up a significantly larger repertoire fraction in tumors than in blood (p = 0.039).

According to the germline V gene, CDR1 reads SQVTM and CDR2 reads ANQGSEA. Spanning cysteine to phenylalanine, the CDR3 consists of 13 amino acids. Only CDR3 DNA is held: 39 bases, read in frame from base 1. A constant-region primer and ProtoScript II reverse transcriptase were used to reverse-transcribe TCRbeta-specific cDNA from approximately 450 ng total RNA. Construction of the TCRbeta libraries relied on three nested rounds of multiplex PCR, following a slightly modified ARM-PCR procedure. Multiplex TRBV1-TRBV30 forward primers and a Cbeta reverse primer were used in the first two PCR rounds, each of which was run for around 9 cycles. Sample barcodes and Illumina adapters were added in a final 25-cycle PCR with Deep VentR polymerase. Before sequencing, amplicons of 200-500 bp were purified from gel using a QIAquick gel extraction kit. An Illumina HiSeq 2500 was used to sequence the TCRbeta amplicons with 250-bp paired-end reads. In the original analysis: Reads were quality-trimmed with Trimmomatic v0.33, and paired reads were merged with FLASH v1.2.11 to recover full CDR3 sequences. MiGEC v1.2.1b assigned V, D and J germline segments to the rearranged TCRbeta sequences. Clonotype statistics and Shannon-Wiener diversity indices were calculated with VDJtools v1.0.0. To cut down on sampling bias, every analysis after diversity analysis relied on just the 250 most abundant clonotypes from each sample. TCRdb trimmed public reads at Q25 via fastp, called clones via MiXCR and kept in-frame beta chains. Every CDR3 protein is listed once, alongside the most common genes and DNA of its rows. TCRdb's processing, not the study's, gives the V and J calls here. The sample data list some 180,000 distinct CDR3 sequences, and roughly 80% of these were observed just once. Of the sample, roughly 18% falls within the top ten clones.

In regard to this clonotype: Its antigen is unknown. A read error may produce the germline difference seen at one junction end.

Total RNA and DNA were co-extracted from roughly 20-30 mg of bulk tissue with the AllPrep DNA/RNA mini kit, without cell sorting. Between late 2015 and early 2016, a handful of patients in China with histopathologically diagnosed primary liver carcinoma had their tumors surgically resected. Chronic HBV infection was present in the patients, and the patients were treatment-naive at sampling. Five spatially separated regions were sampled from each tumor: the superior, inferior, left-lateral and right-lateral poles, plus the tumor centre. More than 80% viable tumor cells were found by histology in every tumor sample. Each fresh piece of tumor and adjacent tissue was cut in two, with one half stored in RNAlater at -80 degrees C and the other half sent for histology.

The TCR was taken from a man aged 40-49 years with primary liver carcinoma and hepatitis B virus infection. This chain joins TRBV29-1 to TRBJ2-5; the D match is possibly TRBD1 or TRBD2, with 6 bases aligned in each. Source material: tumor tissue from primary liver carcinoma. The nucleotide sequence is TGCAACGTTGAAGAGGGGGGCCAAGAGAGCCAGTACTTC. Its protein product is CNVEEGGQESQYF.